This T cell receptor (beta chain) was retrieved from a study of T cell responses to AZD1222 COVID-19 vaccine. Points from the study as a whole: Regions 160-218 and 743-854 held dominance among vaccine-associated CD4 TCRs, which spanned spike.

TCRdb keeps only in-frame clones here, not all; method: immunoSEQ multiplex PCR. The table has more than 50,000 clones, roughly 84% seen once; the top ten hold about 20%. There are 13 residues in the CDR3. Deletions cut 3 bases from V and 1 base from J, with 6 bases between. This clone has more than one count but fewer than ten. Its antigen is as yet unknown. Sequences were derived from peripheral blood, sampled on day 0 of AZD1222 vaccination. V gene TRBV12-3 or TRBV12-4 combines with J gene TRBJ1-2; D unclear. This clonotype was obtained from an adult in good health. The CDR3 nucleotides read TGTGCCAGCAGTTTCTCGCTTAACTATGGCTACACCTTC. This encodes CASSFSLNYGYTF.